The rows below give T cell receptor beta chains drawn from one sample of a study of T cells in Graves' hyperthyroidism and ophthalmopathy. TCRdb redid the calling of the multiplex PCR reads with MiXCR, one entry per CDR3 protein. The sample comprises 450,000 to 700,000 distinct CDR3 sequences, roughly 50% of which are singletons, and around 7.7% rests with the top ten. The sample consisted of peripheral blood or thyroid tissue (not recorded which). These receptors were obtained from a woman aged 18-29 years with Graves' hyperthyroidism. Each CDR3 is given with its conserved first and last residue. The size entry is marked missing in some rows and otherwise reads once, few, many or a size class.

>TRBV11-3|many|TRBJ2-7
CASSPYGIAYEQYF
>TRBV24-1|many|TRBJ1-1
CATSDAGTEAFF
>TRBV20-1|few|TRBJ1-2
CRPGQGDYGYTF
>TRBV10-3|.|TRBJ1-1
CAISEADTGATEAFF
>TRBV7-6|.|TRBJ2-2
CASSPGTSGREITGELFF
>TRBV10-1|few|TRBJ1-6
CASSAERADRAGNSPLHF
>TRBV25-1|many|TRBJ1-1
CASSELRLNTEAFF
>TRBV7-8|many|TRBJ2-7
CASSLELGAYEQYF
>TRBV2|.|TRBJ2-7
CASSVEEVGGEQYF
>TRBV5-1|once|TRBJ1-2
CASRSGQGGGYTF
>TRBV24-1|.|TRBJ2-5
CATSDLGTGQETQYF
>TRBV20-1|.|TRBJ1-2
CSASGPISYGYTF
>TRBV14|once|TRBJ1-5
CASSHVGNSYEHF
>TRBV28|many|TRBJ2-5
CASREGLAAETQYF
>TRBV7-6|many|TRBJ1-2
CASSPASDYGYTF
>TRBV7-6|.|TRBJ1-5
CASSSSASNQPQHF
>TRBV7-8|many|TRBJ2-7
CASSLSGQDYEQYF
>TRBV24-1|.|TRBJ1-1
CATSDRPGQGNTEAFF
>TRBV12-3/TRBV12-4|many|TRBJ1-1
CASKGSEAFF
>TRBV4-1|many|TRBJ2-2
CASSQRVWGLSTGELFF
>TRBV2|.|TRBJ1-2
CASSEGGEGYGYTF
>TRBV15|many|TRBJ1-1
CATSRVGVYTEAFF
>TRBV29-1|few|TRBJ2-7
CSAAGTTEQYF
>TRBV7-9|many|TRBJ1-2
CASSSRTDANYGYTF
>TRBV10-3|many|TRBJ1-3
CAISDNSGDTIYF
>TRBV5-1|many|TRBJ1-5
CASSLDRGKQNSNQPQHF